A single sample is the source of the 32 T cell receptor beta chains below, sequenced in a study of T cell repertoires in cytomegalovirus infection. Each CDR3 protein is one row after TCRdb ran MiXCR on the reads. The data contain 680,000 or so distinct CDR3 sequences, around 31% of them seen just once; the ten biggest clones take up roughly 20%. These receptors have no known antigen. Source: cultured PBMCs, taken from culture after CMV antigen stimulation. These TCRs come from a human donor in good health (CMV status not recorded). Some clones in this sample may be carry-over from other donors' samples.

The J gene is TRBJ2-5, the V gene TRBV10-3; 8 nucleotides agree with TRBD1. In germline, CDR1 is ENHRY, CDR2 SYGVKD. The V gene end was trimmed by 6 bases and the J gene end by 3 bases; junction bases not matched to a gene: 9. The CDR3 runs 15 residues. CDR3 DNA sequence: TGTGCCATCAGAGGTCCCGGACAGGGTGAAGAGACCCAGTACTTC. Translation gives CAIRGPGQGEETQYF.

This clonotype was recorded at least ten times. The chain has TRBV12-3 or TRBV12-4 and TRBJ1-3; 8 bases fit TRBD1. The CDR3 has 15 amino acids. V dropped 3 bases and J dropped 7; count of bases not matched to a gene: 8. The DNA for the CDR3 is TGTGCCAGCAGTTTCCCACAGGGGGTGGAGAACACCATATATTTT. Protein: CASSFPQGVENTIYF.

The CDR3 region is CASVGNNEQFF. CDR3 nucleotide sequence: TGTGCCAGCGTGGGAAACAATGAGCAGTTCTTC. The chain has TRBV6-8 and TRBJ2-1; D remains ambiguous. CDR1 is MNHGY, CDR2 SAAAGT, per germline. The CDR3 covers 11 residues. V dropped 8 bases and J dropped 5 bases, with 7 bases sitting between them.

This clonotype has a handful of counts. This sequence joins TRBV9 and TRBJ2-3, with D perhaps TRBD2 (5 bases). CDR1 and CDR2 (germline): SGDLS, YYNGEE. V gave up 0 bases and J gave up 1 base, with 12 bases separating them. The CDR3 spans 16 residues. CDR3 DNA: TGTGCCAGCAGCGTAGCGGGATTGGACGGCACAGATACGCAGTATTTT. This sequence encodes CASSVAGLDGTDTQYF. The full variable domain, its missing parts supplied by reference TRBV9 and TRBJ2-3, is DSGVTQTPKHLITATGQRVTLRCSPRSGDLSVYWYQQSLDQGLQFLIQYYNGEERAKGNILERFSAQQFPDLHSELNLSSLELGDSALYFCASSVAGLDGTDTQYFGPGTRLTVL.

V is TRBV7-9 and J is TRBJ2-7; 7 bases align to TRBD2. The germline CDR1 and CDR2 sequences are SEHNR and FQNEAQ (reference sequence). Trimming removed 5 bases from V and 6 bases from J; junction bases left unmatched: 13. The CDR3 is 15 residues long. The CDR3 sequence is CASSGGGSRSSEQYF. CDR3 DNA: TGTGCCAGCAGCGGGGGGGGGTCCCGGAGCTCCGAGCAGTACTTC.

The V and J genes are TRBV12-3 or TRBV12-4 and TRBJ2-7; 7 positions agree with TRBD1. The length of the CDR3 is 18 residues. Trimming took 5 bases from V and 2 from J; bases not matched to a gene: 18. The chain's CDR3 is CASSRDSWATPSTYEQYF. For the CDR3, the DNA is TGTGCCAGCAGTAGGGACAGTTGGGCAACTCCTTCGACCTACGAGCAGTACTTC.

This clonotype occurred a few times. The chain recombines TRBV7-2 with TRBJ2-6; D uncertain. With 7 bases removed from V and 0 bases from J, the gap between germline ends came to 10 bases. The CDR3 loop spans 15 amino acids. Per the germline V gene, CDR1 is SGHTA and CDR2 is FQGNSA. The CDR3 DNA reads as TGTGCCAGCACCACCTGGGGCTCTGGGGCCAACGTCCTGACTTTC. The encoded protein is CASTTWGSGANVLTF.

The chain has TRBV19 and TRBJ2-5; 11 bases agree with TRBD1. CDR3 length: 14 residues. Trimming cost V 5 bases and J 8 bases; bases outside gene matches: 7. In germline, CDR1 is LNHDA, CDR2 SQIVND (reference sequence). The CDR3, as DNA: TGTGCCAGTAGTCCGGACAGGGGGCAGAGCACCCAGTACTTC. It specifies CASSPDRGQSTQYF.

Turning to this clonotype: A much larger clone is a single base away; this may be a read error. The gene calls are TRBV7-2 and TRBJ2-1; D call uncertain. Looked up from germline, CDR1 is SGHTA and CDR2 is FQGNSA. This CDR3 has 15 amino acids. V lost 5 bases and J 8 bases, leaving 19 bases between the germline ends. The DNA of the CDR3 is TGTGCCAGCAGCCCGAGCTGGCACACGGGCGATGAGCAGTTCTTC. Residues: CASSPSWHTGDEQFF.

The rearrangement uses TRBV6-1 and TRBJ2-7; D is tentatively TRBD1 or TRBD2 (6 bases each). The CDR3 runs to 15 residues. Germline-derived CDR1 and CDR2 are MNHNS and SASEGT. Deletions cut 7 bases from V and 3 bases from J, with 19 bases between. The CDR3 reads CASTGDAGHVYEQYF. The CDR3 coding sequence is TGTGCCAGCACCGGGGACGCGGGACACGTCTACGAGCAGTACTTC.

V is TRBV20-1 and J is TRBJ1-2; D call uncertain. This CDR3 region has 14 residues. Germline CDR1 is DFQATT and CDR2 is SNEGSKA (reference sequence). Trimming stripped 2 bases from V and 5 bases from J, with 15 bases between. The CDR3: CSARRGRSRYGYTF. The CDR3, as DNA: TGCAGTGCTAGACGAGGCCGCTCTAGGTATGGCTACACCTTC.

This chain connects TRBV4-1 to TRBJ2-5; D uncertain. Germline assignment: CDR1 MGHRA and CDR2 YSYEKL. V lost 0 bases and J lost 4, with 18 bases in between. The CDR3 totals 17 residues. In DNA form, the CDR3 reads TGCGCCAGCAGCCAAGAAATTACGAGCAAAGCCCCAGAGACCCAGTACTTC. The encoded protein is CASSQEITSKAPETQYF.

This chain joins TRBV6-1 and TRBJ2-3; D possibly corresponds to TRBD2 (6 bases). There are 14 residues in the CDR3. CDR1 MNHNS and CDR2 SASEGT come from the germline V gene. The ends were cut back, 11 bases at V and 6 bases at J, with 21 bases in the middle. As DNA, the CDR3 is TGTGCCGCCACGGAGGGTTATGGGGTGGATACGCAGTATTTT. It translates to CAATEGYGVDTQYF.

The chain carries TRBV5-6 and TRBJ2-6, with D perhaps given as TRBD1 or TRBD2 (5 bases each). The CDR3 is 17 amino acids. Trimming left V 1 base short and J 0 bases short, with 11 bases between. Germline CDR1 reads SGHDT; CDR2 reads YYEEEE. CDR3 protein: CASSLLTGLSGANVLTF. CDR3 nucleotides: TGTGCCAGCAGCTTGCTCACGGGGCTCTCTGGGGCCAACGTCCTGACTTTC.

V and J are TRBV7-2 and TRBJ2-7; D assignment may be TRBD1 or TRBD2 (7 bases each). This CDR3 is 16 amino acids long. V was clipped by 6 bases and J by 7 bases, with 25 bases between them. Germline loops: CDR1 SGHTA, CDR2 FQGNSA. CDR3 residues: CASSFEGRGLLGEQYF. In DNA form, the CDR3 reads TGTGCCAGCAGTTTCGAGGGGAGGGGGCTTTTGGGAGAGCAGTACTTC. The variable domain in full, completed from reference TRBV7-2 and TRBJ2-7, reads GAGVSQSPSNKVTEKGKDVELRCDPISGHTALYWYRQSLGQGLEFLIYFQGNSAPDKSGLPSDRFSAERTGGSVSTLTIQRTQQEDSAVYLCASSFEGRGLLGEQYFGPGTRLTVT.

The rearrangement uses TRBV6-8 and TRBJ2-2, with D unresolved. The germline V gene encodes CDR1 MNHGY and CDR2 SAAAGT. The CDR3 sequence is 13 residues long. V shed 0 bases and J shed 6 bases, with 5 bases lying between them. The CDR3 DNA follows: TGTGCCAGCAGTTACTCGGCCGCCGGGGAGCTGTTTTTT. Translated: CASSYSAAGELFF.

The chain combines TRBV4-1 with TRBJ2-3, with 7 bases aligning to TRBD2. Germline V gives CDR1 MGHRA, CDR2 YSYEKL. J gave up 0 bases and V 4 bases, and 7 bases lay outside the gene matches. The CDR3 contains 16 residues. The CDR3 here is CASSRSGGSSTDTQYF. Here the CDR3 DNA reads TGCGCCAGCAGCCGATCCGGGGGGTCTAGCACAGATACGCAGTATTTT.

This chain uses TRBV15 with TRBJ2-7, with TRBD1 matching over 9 bases. Germline CDR1 is LNHNV and CDR2 is YYDKDF (reference sequence). After removal of 9 bases from V and 10 bases from J, the junction contained 16 bases not matched to a gene. The CDR3 is made up of 14 amino acids. This CDR3 reads CATSAGTGRRGQYF. DNA for the CDR3: TGTGCCACTTCTGCCGGGACAGGGAGACGAGGACAGTACTTC.

The CDR3: CASSEWIMAPLHF. The CDR3 nucleotides read TGTGCCAGCAGTGAATGGATAATGGCACCCCTCCACTTT. V and J are TRBV2 and TRBJ1-6, with D unresolved. V was cut by 2 bases and J by 11 bases, with 10 bases left in between. The germline gives CDR1 SNHLY, CDR2 FYNNEI. CDR3 length: 13 residues.

This chain joins TRBV9 and TRBJ2-5, with 8 bases that match TRBD2. Looked up from germline, CDR1 is SGDLS and CDR2 is YYNGEE. Trimming cost V 0 bases and J 3 bases; bases outside gene matches: 4. CDR3 length: 15 amino acids. The CDR3, as DNA: TGTGCCAGCAGCGTAGGGGGTAGCGGGGAAGAGACCCAGTACTTC. It codes for CASSVGGSGEETQYF.

The chain employs TRBV20-1 and TRBJ1-4; D is uncertain. The V gene lost 5 bases and the J gene lost 2 bases, with 9 bases spanning the gap. Germline CDR1 DFQATT, CDR2 SNEGSKA (reference sequence). This CDR3 is 13 amino acids long. CDR3 nucleotides: TGCAGTGCTTACCAGGCGACTAATGAAAAACTGTTTTTT. It translates to CSAYQATNEKLFF.

This clonotype was counted only a few times. The chain joins TRBV5-6 to TRBJ2-1; 7 positions match TRBD1. Losses at the gene ends were 3 bases for V and 7 bases for J; bases not matched to a gene: 7. The germline gives CDR1 SGHDT, CDR2 YYEEEE. The CDR3 spans 14 residues. The CDR3 sequence: CASSSYDRVNEQFF. The CDR3 bases are TGTGCCAGCAGCTCGTATGACAGGGTAAATGAGCAGTTCTTC.

This clonotype was observed a handful of times. The chain employs TRBV2 and TRBJ2-7, with D tentatively TRBD1 or TRBD2 (7 bases each). The CDR3 covers 14 residues. The V and J ends lost 6 bases and 4 bases respectively, with 16 bases between them. Germline values: CDR1 SNHLY, CDR2 FYNNEI. The CDR3 loop reads CASRETGRAYEQYF. DNA for the CDR3: TGTGCCAGCAGGGAGACAGGGAGGGCTTACGAGCAGTACTTC.

CDR3 loop: CATSRDLGGHSYNEQFF. The DNA of the CDR3 is TGTGCCACCAGCAGAGATCTCGGCGGGCACTCCTACAATGAGCAGTTCTTC. The rearrangement joins TRBV15 to TRBJ2-1; TRBD2 is a possible D gene (5 bases). Looked up from germline, CDR1 is LNHNV and CDR2 is YYDKDF (reference sequence). The CDR3 extends over 17 amino acids. Trimming removed 0 bases at V and 0 bases at J, with 12 bases between.

In this sample, this clonotype turned up a few times. The V call is TRBV12-3 or TRBV12-4, the J call TRBJ2-5; a possible D gene is TRBD2 (5 bases). The CDR3 spans 13 residues. V was trimmed by 6 bases and J by 7 bases, leaving 15 bases between them. Here the CDR3 reads CASRWETSATQYF. As DNA, the CDR3 is TGTGCCAGCAGATGGGAGACATCCGCGACCCAGTACTTC.

The chain employs TRBV18 and TRBJ2-7; D is uncertain. The V gene's germline CDR1 is KGHSH and CDR2 LQKENI. This CDR3 comprises 14 residues. V was cut by 0 bases and J by 1 base, with 7 bases left in between. The CDR3, as DNA: TGTGCCAGCTCACCACCGCTGTCATCCTACGAGCAGTACTTC. As protein: CASSPPLSSYEQYF.

This chain links TRBV24-1 with TRBJ1-2; 9 nucleotides line up with TRBD1. V was clipped by 5 bases and J by 4 bases; unmatched bases: 4. The CDR3 consists of 14 residues. Germline CDR1 and CDR2: KGHDR and SFDVKD. In DNA, the CDR3 is TGTGCCACCAGTGGACAGGGGGTAAGCTATGGCTACACCTTC. Its translation is CATSGQGVSYGYTF.

J is TRBJ2-7 and V is TRBV9; 9 positions match TRBD1. In germline, CDR1 is SGDLS, CDR2 YYNGEE. After removal of 4 bases from V and 2 bases from J, the junction contained 7 bases not matched to a gene. The CDR3 is 15 residues long. The CDR3 here is CASSRTGGFTYEQYF. CDR3 coding DNA: TGTGCCAGCAGCAGAACAGGGGGCTTCACCTACGAGCAGTACTTC.

V and J are TRBV7-6 and TRBJ2-2; 8 bases fit TRBD2. With 11 bases clipped from V and 10 bases from J, the junction kept 12 bases outside the gene matches. The CDR3 consists of 13 residues. Germline assignment: CDR1 SGHVS and CDR2 FNYEAQ. CDR3 amino acids: CAGSGTSFLELFF. DNA for the CDR3: TGTGCCGGTTCCGGGACTAGTTTTTTGGAGCTGTTTTTT.

The V and J genes are TRBV20-1 and TRBJ1-1; no reliable D call. Germline lookup yields CDR1 DFQATT and CDR2 SNEGSKA (reference sequence). V was cut by 7 bases and J by 6 bases, with 12 bases left in between. The CDR3 runs 11 residues. CDR3 DNA: TGCAGTGGGAAAAAAGGCGCTGAAGCTTTCTTT. This codes for CSGKKGAEAFF.

The chain combines TRBV6-1 with TRBJ2-5; TRBD2 matches 11 bases. V lost 11 bases to trimming and J lost 5 bases; unmatched junction nucleotides: 31. CDR3 length: 21 residues. Germline V gene data show CDR1 as MNHNS and CDR2 as SASEGT. The CDR3 nucleotides read TGTGCCGAGCAGCTCTGTTTGGCCGGACCTAGCGGGGGGAAGAGGAGGGAGACCCAGTACTTC. Translating it yields CAEQLCLAGPSGGKRRETQYF.

This clonotype was seen a handful of times. The chain combines TRBV7-2 with TRBJ2-5; tentatively, D is TRBD2 (7 bases). Trimming stripped 5 bases from V and 7 bases from J, with 11 bases between. CDR3 length equals 12 residues. The germline V gene encodes CDR1 SGHTA and CDR2 FQGNSA. The CDR3: CASSQRGGTQYF. Written as DNA, the CDR3 is TGTGCCAGCAGCCAAAGGGGGGGGACCCAGTACTTC.